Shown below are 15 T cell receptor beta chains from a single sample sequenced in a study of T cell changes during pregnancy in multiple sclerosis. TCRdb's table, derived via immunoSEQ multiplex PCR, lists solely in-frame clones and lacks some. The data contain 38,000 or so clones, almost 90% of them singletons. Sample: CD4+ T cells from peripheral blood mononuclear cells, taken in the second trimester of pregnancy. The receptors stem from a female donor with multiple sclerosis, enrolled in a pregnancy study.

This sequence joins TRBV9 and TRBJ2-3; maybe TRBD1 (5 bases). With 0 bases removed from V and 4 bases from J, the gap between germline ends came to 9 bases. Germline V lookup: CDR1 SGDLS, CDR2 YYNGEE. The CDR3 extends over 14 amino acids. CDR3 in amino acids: CASSVEGSADTQYF. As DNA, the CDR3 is TGTGCCAGCAGCGTAGAGGGGTCCGCAGATACGCAGTATTTT.

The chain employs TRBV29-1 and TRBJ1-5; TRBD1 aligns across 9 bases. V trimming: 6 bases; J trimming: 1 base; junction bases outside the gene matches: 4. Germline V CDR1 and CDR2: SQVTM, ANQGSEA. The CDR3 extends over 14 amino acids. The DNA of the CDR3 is TGCAGCGTGGGACAGGGAGGGAGCAATCAGCCCCAGCATTTT. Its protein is CSVGQGGSNQPQHF.

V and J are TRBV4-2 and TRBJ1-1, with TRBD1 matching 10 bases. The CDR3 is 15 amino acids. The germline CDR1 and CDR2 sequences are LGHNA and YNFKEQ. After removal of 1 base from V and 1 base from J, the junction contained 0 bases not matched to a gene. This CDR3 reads CASSQGQGANTEAFF. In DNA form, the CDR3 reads TGTGCCAGCAGCCAAGGACAGGGGGCGAACACTGAAGCTTTCTTT.

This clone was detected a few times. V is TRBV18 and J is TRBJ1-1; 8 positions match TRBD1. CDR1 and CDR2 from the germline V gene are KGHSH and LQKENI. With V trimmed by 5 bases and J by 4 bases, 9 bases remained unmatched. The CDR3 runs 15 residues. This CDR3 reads CASSTRDRNPTEAFF. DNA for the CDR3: TGTGCCAGCTCAACACGGGACAGGAACCCCACTGAAGCTTTCTTT.

The CDR3 DNA is TGTGCCAGCAGCTTAGCCAGGGGGCTCATGAACACTGAAGCTTTCTTT. This gives the protein CASSLARGLMNTEAFF. This chain connects TRBV7-2 to TRBJ1-1, with 8 bases identical to TRBD1. This CDR3 is 16 amino acids long. Germline V CDR1 and CDR2: SGHTA, FQGNSA. J gave up 0 bases and V 0 bases, and 3 bases lay outside the gene matches.

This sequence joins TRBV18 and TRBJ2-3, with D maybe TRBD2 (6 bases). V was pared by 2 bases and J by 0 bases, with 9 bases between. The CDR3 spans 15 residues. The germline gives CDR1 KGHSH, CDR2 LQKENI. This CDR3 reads CASSPSGASTDTQYF. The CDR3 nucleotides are TGTGCCAGCTCACCATCGGGAGCTAGCACAGATACGCAGTATTTT. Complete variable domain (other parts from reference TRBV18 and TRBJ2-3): NAGVMQNPRHLVRRRGQEARLRCSPMKGHSHVYWYRQLPEEGLKFMVYLQKENIIDESGMPKERFSAEFPKEGPSILRIQQVVRGDSAAYFCASSPSGASTDTQYFGPGTRLTVL.

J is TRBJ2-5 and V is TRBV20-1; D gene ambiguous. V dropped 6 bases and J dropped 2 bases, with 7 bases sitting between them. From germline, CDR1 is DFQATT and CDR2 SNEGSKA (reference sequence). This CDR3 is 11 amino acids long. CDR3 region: CSASLQETQYF. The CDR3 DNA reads TGCAGTGCCTCCCTACAAGAGACCCAGTACTTC.

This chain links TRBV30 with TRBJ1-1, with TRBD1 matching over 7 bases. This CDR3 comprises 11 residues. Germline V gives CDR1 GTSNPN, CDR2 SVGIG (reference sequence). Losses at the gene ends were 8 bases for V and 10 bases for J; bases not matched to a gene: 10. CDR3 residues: CAGITGARAFF. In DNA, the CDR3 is TGTGCCGGAATTACAGGGGCACGAGCTTTCTTT.

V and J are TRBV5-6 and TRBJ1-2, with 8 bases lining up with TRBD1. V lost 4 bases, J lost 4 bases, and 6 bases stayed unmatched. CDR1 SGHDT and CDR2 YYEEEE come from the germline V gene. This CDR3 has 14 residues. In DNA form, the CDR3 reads TGTGCCAGCAGCCCCAGGGGGCGCGTCTATGGCTACACCTTC. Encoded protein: CASSPRGRVYGYTF.

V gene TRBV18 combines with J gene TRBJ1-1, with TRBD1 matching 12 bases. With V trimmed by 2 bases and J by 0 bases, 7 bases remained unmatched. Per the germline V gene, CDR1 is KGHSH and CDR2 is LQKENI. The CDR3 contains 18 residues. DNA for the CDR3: TGTGCCAGCTCACCAGGGGACAGGGGGCCCATCATGAACACTGAAGCTTTCTTT. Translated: CASSPGDRGPIMNTEAFF.

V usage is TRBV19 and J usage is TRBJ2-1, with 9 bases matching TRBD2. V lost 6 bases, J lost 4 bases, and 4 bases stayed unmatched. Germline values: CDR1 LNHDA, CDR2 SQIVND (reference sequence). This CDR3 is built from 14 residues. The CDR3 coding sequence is TGTGCCAGTAGCGCTAGCGGGATTTACAATGAGCAGTTCTTC. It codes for CASSASGIYNEQFF.

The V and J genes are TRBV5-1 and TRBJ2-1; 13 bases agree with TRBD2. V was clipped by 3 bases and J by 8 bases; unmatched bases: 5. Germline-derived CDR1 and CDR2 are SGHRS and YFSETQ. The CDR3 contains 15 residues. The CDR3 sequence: CASSWTSGRFDEQFF. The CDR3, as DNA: TGCGCCAGCAGCTGGACTAGCGGGAGATTCGATGAGCAGTTCTTC.

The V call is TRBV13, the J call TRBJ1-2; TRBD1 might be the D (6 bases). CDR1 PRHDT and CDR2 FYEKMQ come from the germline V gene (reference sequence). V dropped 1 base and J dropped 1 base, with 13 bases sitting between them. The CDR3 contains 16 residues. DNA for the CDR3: TGTGCCAGCAGCTTAGACGCCGGACAGTTTAACTATGGCTACACCTTC. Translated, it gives CASSLDAGQFNYGYTF.

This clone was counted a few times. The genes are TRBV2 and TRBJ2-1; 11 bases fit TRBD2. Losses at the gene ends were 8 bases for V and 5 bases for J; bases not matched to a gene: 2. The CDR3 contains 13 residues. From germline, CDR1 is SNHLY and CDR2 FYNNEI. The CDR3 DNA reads TGTGCCAGCGGGGGACTAGCGGACAATGAGCAGTTCTTC. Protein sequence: CASGGLADNEQFF.

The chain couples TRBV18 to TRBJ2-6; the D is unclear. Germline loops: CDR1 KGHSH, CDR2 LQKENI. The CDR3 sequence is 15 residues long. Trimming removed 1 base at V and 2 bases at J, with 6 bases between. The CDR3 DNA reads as TGTGCCAGCTCACCACTCGCGACTGGGGCCAACGTCCTGACTTTC. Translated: CASSPLATGANVLTF.